Below, one T cell receptor (beta chain) is given with its context. Its specificity is not known. The source of the sample is a study of shared clonotypes between healthy human individuals. TCRdb keeps only in-frame clones here, not all; method: immunoSEQ multiplex PCR. The table records around 530,000 clones, around 78% of them present only once. Study results and caveats: Sequencing depth was a factor that was expected to affect clonotype sharing among donors.

This sequence was found in a woman in her thirties or forties in good health. Some clones in this sample may be carry-over from other donors' samples. The sequencing sample was made of PBMCs.

CDR3: CASSSVGGAYEQYF. CDR3 DNA sequence: TGTGCCAGCAGTTCCGTTGGAGGGGCCTACGAGCAGTACTTC. The chain uses TRBV28 and TRBJ2-7; perhaps TRBD2 as D (6 bases). CDR1 and CDR2 (germline): MDHEN, SYDVKM. This CDR3 is 14 amino acids long. Trimming stripped 4 bases from V and 2 bases from J, with 12 bases between.